Sequencing of this T cell receptor beta chain was carried out in a study of T cell responses to AZD1222 COVID-19 vaccine. Notes on the study in general: Spike-wide vaccine-associated CD4 TCRs dominated at 160-218 and 743-854.

This clone was seen only once. Antigen: not known. CDR1 is SNHLY, CDR2 FYNNEI, per germline. CDR3 size: 15 residues. Trimming took 3 bases from V and 4 from J; bases not matched to a gene: 4. TCRdb's copy holds only in-frame clones and misses some; the assay was immunoSEQ multiplex PCR. In the table there are 90,000 to 130,000 clones, 88% of which are singletons. The TCR was taken from an adult in good health. Sequences were derived from peripheral blood, sampled on day 0 of AZD1222 vaccination. The gene calls are TRBV2 and TRBJ1-1, with 11 positions matching TRBD1. The CDR3 DNA sequence: TGTGCCAGCAGTGAGGACAGGGGGCGCGGCACTGAAGCTTTCTTT. This translates into CASSEDRGRGTEAFF. The complete variable domain, with remaining parts taken from reference TRBV2 and TRBJ1-1, reads EPEVTQTPSHQVTQMGQEVILRCVPISNHLYFYWYRQILGQKVEFLVSFYNNEISEKSEIFDDQFSVERPDGSNFTLKIRSTKLEDSAMYFCASSEDRGRGTEAFFGQGTRLTVV.